This T cell receptor beta chain emerged from a study of shared clonotypes between healthy human individuals. Study results and caveats: Naive CD4 clonotype sharing across a few donors was about 5%. Clonotypes which were not shared had lower generation probabilities than clonotypes that all four donors shared.

In regard to this clone: Its antigen is undetermined. Other DNA sequences within the sample encode an identical CDR3.

CDR3 length: 14 amino acids. Germline V gene lookup returns CDR1 MNHEY and CDR2 SMNVEV (reference sequence). V was clipped by 2 bases and J by 4 bases, with 11 bases between them. Terminally differentiated effector memory CD45RA+ cells were excluded from the naive CD8 cells, which were CD45RO-negative and positively selected for CCR7. Every contributor of samples was a Caucasian grown-up residing in Nashville, Tennessee. Sequenced by immunoSEQ multiplex PCR; TCRdb stores in-frame clones only, minus some. The repertoire holds around 2,000,000 clones, with about 93% as singletons. This TCR came from a man between 18 and 35 years old in good health. Some clones in this sample may be carry-over from other donors' samples. The sample comprised naive CD8+ T cells from PBMCs. The chain employs TRBV27 and TRBJ1-1; D possibly corresponds to TRBD1 (6 bases). The CDR3 protein is CASSLTGLGTEAFF. CDR3 in DNA: TGTGCCAGCAGTTTAACAGGGTTGGGCACTGAAGCTTTCTTT.